A single sample is the source of the 14 T cell receptor beta chains below, sequenced in a study of graft-versus-host responses after intestinal transplantation. TCRdb keeps only in-frame clones here, not all; method: immunoSEQ multiplex PCR. Here the sample spans about 20,000 clones, approximately 46% being singletons. This specimen consisted of alloreactive CD4+ T cells from a mixed lymphocyte reaction culture, obtained before intestinal transplant. Regarding subset: CFSE-low proliferating T cells sorted from roughly six-day pre-transplant mixed lymphocyte reaction (GvH or HvG direction). The receptors come from a human patient who received an intestinal transplant.

This clone came up a few times. This chain links TRBV5-1 with TRBJ1-6; a possible D gene is TRBD1 (6 bases). The V end was cut by 2 bases, the J end by 8 bases, with 11 bases between. Germline-derived CDR1 and CDR2 are SGHRS and YFSETQ. The CDR3 sequence is 14 residues long. CDR3 DNA sequence: TGCGCCAGCAGCTTATTGGGGGCGGATTCACCCCTCCACTTT. Its protein product is CASSLLGADSPLHF.

The chain is built from TRBV2 and TRBJ2-6, with 8 bases identical to TRBD1. Germline-derived CDR1 and CDR2 are SNHLY and FYNNEI. Unmatched junction bases numbered 4, after V lost 1 base and J lost 2 bases. This CDR3 has 17 amino acids. The CDR3 region is CASSEGRGRPGANVLTF. The DNA of the CDR3 is TGTGCCAGCAGTGAAGGCAGGGGGCGCCCTGGGGCCAACGTCCTGACTTTC.

The chain links TRBV6-5 to TRBJ1-2; D possibly corresponds to TRBD1 (5 bases). Germline V gene lookup returns CDR1 MNHEY and CDR2 SVGAGI. V lost 8 bases and J lost 8, with 21 bases in between. The CDR3 is 14 amino acids. The CDR3 loop reads CASGLVGLGVGYTF. The CDR3 coding sequence is TGTGCCAGCGGACTGGTGGGACTAGGAGTGGGCTACACCTTC.

The gene calls are TRBV5-1 and TRBJ2-6; 7 bases are a match to TRBD1. The CDR3 loop spans 14 amino acids. V lost 9 bases to trimming and J lost 2 bases; unmatched junction nucleotides: 5. Germline V CDR1 and CDR2: SGHRS, YFSETQ. CDR3 residues: CATEQGPGANVLTF. The CDR3 DNA sequence: TGCGCCACCGAACAGGGGCCTGGGGCCAACGTCCTGACTTTC. Combining the CDR3 with reference TRBV5-1 and TRBJ2-6 gives the whole variable domain KAGVTQTPRYLIKTRGQQVTLSCSPISGHRSVSWYQQTPGQGLQFLFEYFSETQRNKGNFPGRFSGRQFSNSRSEMNVSTLELGDSALYLCATEQGPGANVLTFGAGSRLTVL.

The rearrangement uses TRBV5-1 and TRBJ2-5, with D tentatively TRBD2 (7 bases). In germline, CDR1 is SGHRS, CDR2 YFSETQ. The CDR3 is 16 amino acids. With 3 bases removed from V and 5 bases from J, the gap between germline ends came to 20 bases. The DNA for the CDR3 is TGCGCCAGCAGCTATCGGGGGGCCCTGGTGGGCGAGACCCAGTACTTC. Its protein is CASSYRGALVGETQYF.

The chain recombines TRBV7-9 with TRBJ1-2; D is possibly TRBD1 (5 bases). This CDR3 comprises 18 residues. Trimming stripped 2 bases from V and 3 bases from J, with 22 bases between. Germline V gene lookup returns CDR1 SEHNR and CDR2 FQNEAQ (reference sequence). CDR3 in DNA: TGTGCCAGCAGCTTATTTGGACACCCATCCCCTGGGGACTATGGCTACACCTTC. The encoded protein is CASSLFGHPSPGDYGYTF.

The chain employs TRBV10-3 and TRBJ2-2, with D possibly matching TRBD2 (5 bases). Germline CDR1 ENHRY, CDR2 SYGVKD. V was clipped by 7 bases and J by 5 bases, with 11 bases between them. This CDR3 comprises 13 residues. This chain's CDR3 is CAITRGRTGELFF. The CDR3 DNA is TGTGCCATCACCCGGGGTCGGACCGGGGAGCTGTTTTTT.

The rearrangement joins TRBV5-1 to TRBJ1-1, with a possible D match to TRBD1 (6 bases). V gave up 8 bases and J gave up 3 bases, with 20 bases separating them. The CDR3 loop spans 15 amino acids. Germline loops: CDR1 SGHRS, CDR2 YFSETQ. The CDR3 spells CASSSGAIGDTEAFF. CDR3 coding DNA: TGCGCCAGTTCGTCAGGGGCTATAGGGGACACTGAAGCTTTCTTT.

J is TRBJ1-1 and V is TRBV12-5; a weak D match, TRBD1 (5 bases). V lost 2 bases and J 4 bases, leaving 11 bases between the germline ends. CDR1 LGHNT and CDR2 FRNRAP come from the germline V gene. CDR3 length: 14 residues. CDR3 sequence (DNA): TGTGCTAGTGGTTTGTCCGGGGGGGGCACTGAAGCTTTCTTT. It encodes CASGLSGGGTEAFF. The variable domain in full, with the rest retrieved from reference TRBV12-5 and TRBJ1-1, is DARVTQTPRHKVTEMGQEVTMRCQPILGHNTVFWYRQTMMQGLELLAYFRNRAPLDDSGMPKDRFSAEMPDATLATLKIQPSEPRDSAVYFCASGLSGGGTEAFFGQGTRLTVV.

The DNA for the CDR3 is TGTGCCACCCCCGGGACAGGGGTCCCCGGGGAGCTGTTTTTT. As protein: CATPGTGVPGELFF. The V call is TRBV10-3, the J call TRBJ2-2; TRBD1 matches at 10 bases. The ends lost 10 bases at V and 6 bases at J; junction bases unmatched: 8. The CDR3 totals 14 residues. The germline CDR1 and CDR2 sequences are ENHRY and SYGVKD.

This clone is judged medium-sized. The chain links TRBV27 to TRBJ1-1; maybe TRBD1 (5 bases). Germline assignment: CDR1 MNHEY and CDR2 SMNVEV (reference sequence). The CDR3 runs 12 residues. V was pared by 3 bases and J by 7 bases, with 9 bases between. CDR3 sequence (DNA): TGTGCCAGCAGTTTTAGGGGTGGTGAAGCTTTCTTT. Protein: CASSFRGGEAFF.

The CDR3 DNA reads as TGCAGCGGTCGGACAGGGGCTGAAGCTTTCTTT. Amino acids: CSGRTGAEAFF. The rearrangement links TRBV29-1 to TRBJ1-1; 9 bases line up with TRBD1. CDR3 length equals 11 residues. With 7 bases clipped from V and 6 bases from J, the junction kept 3 bases outside the gene matches. Germline lookup yields CDR1 SQVTM and CDR2 ANQGSEA.

This clone showed up just a few times. The chain employs TRBV11-1 and TRBJ2-2; 8 bases are a match to TRBD1. CDR1 SGHAT and CDR2 FQDESV come from the germline V gene (reference sequence). The CDR3 extends over 16 amino acids. Trimming at V came to 3 bases and at J to 0 bases, leaving 3 bases not matched to a gene. For the CDR3, the DNA is TGTGCCAGCAGCTTTGGACAGGGTACGAACACCGGGGAGCTGTTTTTT. Its protein product is CASSFGQGTNTGELFF. The full variable domain, rest sourced from reference TRBV11-1 and TRBJ2-2, is EAEVAQSPRYKITEKSQAVAFWCDPISGHATLYWYRQILGQGPELLVQFQDESVVDDSQLPKDRFSAERLKGVDSTLKIQPAELGDSAMYLCASSFGQGTNTGELFFGEGSRLTVL.

This clone was recorded a few times. The rearrangement links TRBV27 to TRBJ2-7; TRBD1 aligns across 9 bases. J was trimmed by 4 bases and V by 1 base; bases with no gene match: 5. From germline, CDR1 is MNHEY and CDR2 SMNVEV (reference sequence). The CDR3 totals 15 residues. The chain's CDR3 is CASSLLGQGRYEQYF. The CDR3 bases are TGTGCCAGCAGTTTATTGGGACAGGGAAGGTACGAGCAGTACTTC.